This T cell receptor beta chain originates from a study of blood T cell repertoires in COVID-19. This CDR3 contains 15 residues. The germline gives CDR1 SEHNR, CDR2 FQNEAQ (reference sequence). V shed 3 bases, J shed 4 bases, and the junction held 7 bases outside the gene matches. The assay was immunoSEQ multiplex PCR, and TCRdb's table has in-frame clones only and misses some. The repertoire holds about half a million clones, with 80% to 90% as singletons. The V gene is TRBV7-9, the J gene TRBJ1-2, with 8 bases that match TRBD1. Material: peripheral blood. This TCR derives from a human donor in a cohort sampled during active COVID-19. This chain's CDR3 is CASSFSGGIGYGYTF. The CDR3 DNA sequence: TGTGCCAGCAGCTTTTCAGGGGGCATCGGCTATGGCTACACCTTC.